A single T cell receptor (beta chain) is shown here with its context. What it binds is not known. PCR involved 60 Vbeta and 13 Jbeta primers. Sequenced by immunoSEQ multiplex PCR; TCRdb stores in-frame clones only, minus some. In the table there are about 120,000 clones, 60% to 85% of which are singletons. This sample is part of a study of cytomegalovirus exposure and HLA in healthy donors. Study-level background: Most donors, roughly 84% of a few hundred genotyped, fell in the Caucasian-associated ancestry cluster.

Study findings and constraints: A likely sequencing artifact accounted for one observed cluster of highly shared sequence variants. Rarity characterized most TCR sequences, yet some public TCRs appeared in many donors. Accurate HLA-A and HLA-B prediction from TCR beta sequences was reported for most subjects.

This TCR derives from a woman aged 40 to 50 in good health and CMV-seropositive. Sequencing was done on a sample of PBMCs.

The CDR3 DNA sequence: TGTGCCAGCAGTGAATGGCTAGCGGGGGGGCCCGGGGAGCTGTTTTTT. It specifies CASSEWLAGGPGELFF. V usage is TRBV2 and J usage is TRBJ2-2; TRBD2 matches at 12 bases. The ends lost 2 bases at V and 6 bases at J; junction bases unmatched: 4. Germline lookup yields CDR1 SNHLY and CDR2 FYNNEI. CDR3 length: 16 residues. The full variable domain, in which reference TRBV2 and TRBJ2-2 provide the parts outside the CDR3, is EPEVTQTPSHQVTQMGQEVILRCVPISNHLYFYWYRQILGQKVEFLVSFYNNEISEKSEIFDDQFSVERPDGSNFTLKIRSTKLEDSAMYFCASSEWLAGGPGELFFGEGSRLTVL.